Listed here are 13 T cell receptor beta chains from one sample, sequenced in a study of T cell repertoires in cytomegalovirus infection. No antigen is known for these receptors. MiXCR was run by TCRdb on the reads, yielding one entry per CDR3 protein. The sample carries about 160,000 distinct CDR3 sequences, roughly 22% recorded once. Source: CD8+ T cells from cultured PBMCs, taken from culture after CMV antigen stimulation. The receptors shown here come from a human donor in good health (CMV status not recorded). Some clones in this sample may be carry-over from other donors' samples.

The chain combines TRBV10-2 with TRBJ1-1; a possible D gene is TRBD1 (6 bases). Germline CDR1 and CDR2: WSHSY and SAAADI. There are 14 residues in the CDR3. The ends were cut back, 0 bases at V and 1 base at J, with 6 bases in the middle. The CDR3: CASSESRGNTEAFF. CDR3 nucleotides: TGCGCCAGCAGTGAGTCCAGGGGGAACACTGAAGCTTTCTTT.

This clonotype was seen only a few times. V is TRBV11-2 and J is TRBJ1-2; D unclear. There are 14 residues in the CDR3. Germline V gene lookup returns CDR1 SGHAT and CDR2 FQNNGV. V was pared by 2 bases and J by 2 bases, with 9 bases between. This chain's CDR3 is CASSLWTGNYGYTF. The CDR3 DNA reads TGTGCCAGCAGCTTATGGACGGGCAACTATGGCTACACCTTC.

The chain carries TRBV28 and TRBJ2-1; D is unresolved. Germline V gene sequence: CDR1 MDHEN, CDR2 SYDVKM. V was trimmed by 2 bases and J by 9 bases, leaving 20 bases between them. The CDR3 is 16 residues long. The CDR3 region is CASSLPPLGVRSEQFF. For the CDR3, the DNA is TGTGCCAGCAGTTTACCGCCGCTAGGCGTACGCAGTGAGCAGTTCTTC.

This sequence joins TRBV6-2 or TRBV6-3 and TRBJ2-1; TRBD1 aligns across 9 bases. This CDR3 region has 15 residues. Trimming cost V 1 base and J 7 bases; bases outside gene matches: 5. CDR1 MNHEY and CDR2 SVGEGT come from the germline V gene. The CDR3 DNA is TGTGCCAGCAGTTACTGGGACAGGGAACGGAATGAGCAGTTCTTC. Its translation is CASSYWDRERNEQFF.

A remark on this clonotype: The conserved final phenylalanine or tryptophan is absent from the CDR3, which likely points to a read error. J is TRBJ1-4 and V is TRBV7-9; maybe TRBD1 (5 bases). Germline CDR1 SEHNR, CDR2 FQNEAQ (reference sequence). CDR3 length: 14 amino acids. V lost 5 bases to trimming and J lost 2 bases, with 9 bases between them. The CDR3 sequence: CASSRDFTNEKLFS. As DNA, the CDR3 is TGTGCCAGCAGCCGGGACTTTACTAATGAAAAACTGTTTTCT.

This chain joins TRBV7-8 and TRBJ1-2; 7 nucleotides align to TRBD1. Germline V gene sequence: CDR1 SGHVS, CDR2 FQNEAQ. J gave up 7 bases and V 10 bases, and 18 bases lay outside the gene matches. The CDR3 contains 15 residues. The CDR3 sequence is CATELTGRDPFGYTF. CDR3 bases: TGTGCCACCGAGCTGACAGGGAGGGATCCCTTTGGCTACACCTTC. Full variable domain (missing parts from reference TRBV7-8 and TRBJ1-2): GAGVSQSPRYKVAKRGQDVALRCDPISGHVSLFWYQQALGQGPEFLTYFQNEAQLDKSGLPSDRFFAERPEGSVSTLKIQRTQQEDSAVYLCATELTGRDPFGYTFGSGTRLTVV.

The chain is built from TRBV6-2 or TRBV6-3 and TRBJ2-7; D gene ambiguous. The germline V and J ends were trimmed by 2 bases and 8 bases, with 7 bases remaining between them. The germline CDR1 and CDR2 sequences are MNHEY and SVGEGT. The CDR3 consists of 11 residues. CDR3: CASSYGRQQYF. DNA of the CDR3: TGTGCCAGCAGTTACGGGCGCCAGCAGTACTTC.

This clonotype came up a few times. The rearrangement joins TRBV5-6 to TRBJ1-6; D is undetermined. The CDR3 loop spans 14 amino acids. The germline gives CDR1 SGHDT, CDR2 YYEEEE. Between the trimmed V and J ends, which lost 0 bases and 5 bases, there was a span of 6 bases. CDR3 sequence (DNA): TGTGCCAGCAGCTTGGGTATTGATAATTCACCCCTCCACTTT. It is translated as CASSLGIDNSPLHF.

Relative to its sample, this clonotype is medium-sized. The chain employs TRBV12-3 or TRBV12-4 and TRBJ1-1; possible D gene TRBD1, 6 bases. The V gene lost 3 bases and the J gene lost 6 bases, with 8 bases spanning the gap. The CDR3 contains 12 residues. Here the CDR3 DNA reads TGTGCCAGCAGTTTGGGGGGGCCTGAAGCTTTCTTT. Its translation is CASSLGGPEAFF.

The chain combines TRBV9 with TRBJ2-7, with 9 bases fitting TRBD2. Germline V gene sequence: CDR1 SGDLS, CDR2 YYNGEE. The V segment lost 3 bases and the J segment 1 base; nucleotides outside the gene matches: 2. CDR3 size: 14 residues. The CDR3 loop reads CASSGGGGSYEQYF. Here the CDR3 DNA reads TGTGCCAGCAGCGGCGGGGGGGGATCCTACGAGCAGTACTTC.

The V gene is TRBV7-2, the J gene TRBJ1-5, with D possibly being TRBD1 (6 bases). Germline loops: CDR1 SGHTA, CDR2 FQGNSA. V lost 1 base to trimming and J lost 1 base, with 14 bases between them. The CDR3 is made up of 17 amino acids. CDR3 region: CASSLGGGGGSNQPQHF. CDR3 in DNA: TGTGCCAGCAGCTTAGGGGGGGGAGGGGGGAGCAATCAGCCCCAGCATTTT.

This clonotype appeared a few times. The CDR3 is CASTPWTGNYGYTF. In DNA form, the CDR3 reads TGTGCCAGCACCCCTTGGACAGGGAACTATGGCTACACCTTC. The chain joins TRBV12-3 or TRBV12-4 to TRBJ1-2, with TRBD1 identical over 8 bases. The ends lost 7 bases at V and 2 bases at J; junction bases unmatched: 6. The length of the CDR3 is 14 residues.

V gene TRBV2 combines with J gene TRBJ2-1; D not certain. The CDR3 has 17 amino acids. Trimming shortened V by 2 bases and J by 6 bases, and 20 bases separated the two germline ends. The V gene's germline CDR1 is SNHLY and CDR2 FYNNEI. CDR3 DNA sequence: TGTGCCAGCAGTGAAATCGTAGGAACAGCTAGGGTCAATGAGCAGTTCTTC. It codes for CASSEIVGTARVNEQFF. Full variable domain (rest looked up from reference TRBV2 and TRBJ2-1): EPEVTQTPSHQVTQMGQEVILRCVPISNHLYFYWYRQILGQKVEFLVSFYNNEISEKSEIFDDQFSVERPDGSNFTLKIRSTKLEDSAMYFCASSEIVGTARVNEQFFGPGTRLTVL.